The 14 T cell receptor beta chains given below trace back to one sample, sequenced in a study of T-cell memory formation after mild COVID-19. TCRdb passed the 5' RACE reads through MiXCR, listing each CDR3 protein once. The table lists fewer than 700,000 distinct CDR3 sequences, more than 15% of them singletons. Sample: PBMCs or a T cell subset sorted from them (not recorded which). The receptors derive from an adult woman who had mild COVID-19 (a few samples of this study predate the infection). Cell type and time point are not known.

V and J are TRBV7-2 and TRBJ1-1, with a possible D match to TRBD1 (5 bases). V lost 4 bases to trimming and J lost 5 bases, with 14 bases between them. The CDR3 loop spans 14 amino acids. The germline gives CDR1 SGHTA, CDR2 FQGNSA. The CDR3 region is CASSSPRVRTEAFF. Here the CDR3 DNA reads TGTGCCAGCAGCTCACCCAGGGTACGGACTGAAGCTTTCTTT.

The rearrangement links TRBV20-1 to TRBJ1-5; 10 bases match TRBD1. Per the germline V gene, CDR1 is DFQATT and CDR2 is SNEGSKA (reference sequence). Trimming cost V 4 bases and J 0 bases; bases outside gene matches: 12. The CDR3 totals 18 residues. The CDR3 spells CSAIGTGERSGSNQPQHF. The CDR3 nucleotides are TGCAGTGCTATAGGGACAGGGGAAAGATCGGGTAGCAATCAGCCCCAGCATTTT.

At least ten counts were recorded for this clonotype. CDR3 region: CASSLARTGRTDTQYF. The CDR3 region has the DNA TGTGCCAGCAGCTTAGCCCGGACAGGGCGCACAGATACGCAGTATTTT. The chain carries TRBV7-9 and TRBJ2-3; 8 nucleotides match TRBD1. Unmatched junction bases numbered 3, after V lost 0 bases and J lost 1 base. The CDR3 is 16 residues long. The germline CDR1 and CDR2 sequences are SEHNR and FQNEAQ (reference sequence).

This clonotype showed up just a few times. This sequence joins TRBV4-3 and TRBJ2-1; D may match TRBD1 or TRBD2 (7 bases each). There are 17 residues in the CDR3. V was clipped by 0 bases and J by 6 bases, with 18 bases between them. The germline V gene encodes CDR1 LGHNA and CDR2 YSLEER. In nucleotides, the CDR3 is TGCGCCAGCAGCCAAGAAGTAGGGGAGGGGGCTCGCAATGAGCAGTTCTTC. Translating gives CASSQEVGEGARNEQFF.

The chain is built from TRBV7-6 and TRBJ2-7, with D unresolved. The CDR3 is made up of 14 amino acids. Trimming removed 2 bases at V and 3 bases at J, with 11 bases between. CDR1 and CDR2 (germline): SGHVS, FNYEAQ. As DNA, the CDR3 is TGTGCCAGCAGCTTAAACGGAGCCTACTACGAGCAGTACTTC. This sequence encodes CASSLNGAYYEQYF.

CDR3 nucleotide sequence: TGTGCCAGCATCTCCGGGACAGGGATCGGGGAGCTGTTTTTT. This gives the protein CASISGTGIGELFF. The chain combines TRBV6-2 or TRBV6-3 with TRBJ2-2; 9 positions match TRBD1. This CDR3 spans 14 amino acids. The germline gives CDR1 MNHEY, CDR2 SVGEGT. V lost 7 bases to trimming and J lost 7 bases; unmatched junction nucleotides: 7.

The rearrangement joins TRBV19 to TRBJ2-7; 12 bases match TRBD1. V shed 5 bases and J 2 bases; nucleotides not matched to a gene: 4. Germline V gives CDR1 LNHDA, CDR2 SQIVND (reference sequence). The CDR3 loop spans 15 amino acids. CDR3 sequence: CASSSGQGAAYEQYF. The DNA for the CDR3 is TGTGCCAGTAGTTCGGGACAGGGGGCCGCCTACGAGCAGTACTTC.

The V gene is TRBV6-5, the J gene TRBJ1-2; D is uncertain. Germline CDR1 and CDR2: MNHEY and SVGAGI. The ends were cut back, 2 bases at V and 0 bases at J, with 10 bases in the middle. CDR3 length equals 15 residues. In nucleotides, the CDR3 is TGTGCCAGCAGTTACCGGACGGCGGCTAACTATGGCTACACCTTC. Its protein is CASSYRTAANYGYTF.

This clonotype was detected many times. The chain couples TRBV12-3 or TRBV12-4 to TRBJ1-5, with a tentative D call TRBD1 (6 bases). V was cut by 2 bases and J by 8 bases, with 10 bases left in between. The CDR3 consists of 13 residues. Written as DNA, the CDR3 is TGTGCCAGCAGTTTAAGTCAGGGGAAGCCCCAGCATTTT. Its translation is CASSLSQGKPQHF.

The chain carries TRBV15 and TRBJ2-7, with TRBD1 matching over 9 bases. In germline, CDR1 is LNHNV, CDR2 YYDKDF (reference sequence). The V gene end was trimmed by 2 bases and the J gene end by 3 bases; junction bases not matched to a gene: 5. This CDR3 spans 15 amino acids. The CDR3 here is CATSRPPGQGYEQYF. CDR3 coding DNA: TGTGCCACCAGCAGACCTCCGGGACAGGGCTACGAGCAGTACTTC.

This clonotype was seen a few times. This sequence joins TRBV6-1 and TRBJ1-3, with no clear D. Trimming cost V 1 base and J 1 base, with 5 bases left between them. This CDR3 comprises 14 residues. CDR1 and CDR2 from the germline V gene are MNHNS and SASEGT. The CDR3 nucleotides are TGTGCCAGCAGTGAAGAGGGATCTGGAAACACCATATATTTT. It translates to CASSEEGSGNTIYF.

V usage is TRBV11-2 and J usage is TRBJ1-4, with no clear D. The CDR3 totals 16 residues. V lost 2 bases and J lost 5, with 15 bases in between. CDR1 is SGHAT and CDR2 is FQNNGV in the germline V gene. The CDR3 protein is CASSLTRWGGNEKLFF. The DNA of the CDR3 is TGTGCCAGCAGCTTAACGCGGTGGGGAGGGAATGAAAAACTGTTTTTT.

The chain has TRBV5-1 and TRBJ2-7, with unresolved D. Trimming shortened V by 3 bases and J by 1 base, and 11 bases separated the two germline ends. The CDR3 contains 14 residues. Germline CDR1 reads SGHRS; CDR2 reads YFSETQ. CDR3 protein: CASSSSTPSYEQYF. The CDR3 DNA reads TGCGCCAGCAGCTCGTCGACCCCTTCCTACGAGCAGTACTTC.

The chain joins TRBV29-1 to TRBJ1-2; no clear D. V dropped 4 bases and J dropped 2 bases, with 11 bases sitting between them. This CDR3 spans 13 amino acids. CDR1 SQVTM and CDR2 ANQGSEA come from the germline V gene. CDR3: CSVVRTTNYGYTF. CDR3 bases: TGCAGCGTTGTAAGGACGACGAACTATGGCTACACCTTC.